The next 14 T cell receptor beta chains were all read from a single sample in a study of early stage breast cancer tumors. Data came from immunoSEQ multiplex PCR; TCRdb stores just in-frame clones and leaves some out. The table lists 27,000 or so clones, roughly 81% of them singletons, with about a tenth in the top ten. The sample was blood. These receptors were collected from a person aged 45 to 59 with breast cancer.

CDR3 sequence (DNA): TGTGCCAGCAGTTTGACCGGACCGTATGGCTACACCTTC. Protein sequence: CASSLTGPYGYTF. This rearrangement joins TRBV28 to TRBJ1-2; D is ambiguous. Looked up from germline, CDR1 is MDHEN and CDR2 is SYDVKM. The CDR3 extends over 13 amino acids. Trimming pared 3 bases from V and 5 bases from J, leaving 10 bases between.

The chain employs TRBV9 and TRBJ2-3, with 9 bases lining up with TRBD2. The CDR3 is 17 residues long. Trimming took 0 bases from V and 1 from J; bases not matched to a gene: 6. CDR1 and CDR2 (germline): SGDLS, YYNGEE. This CDR3 reads CASSVATLAGGTDTQYF. DNA for the CDR3: TGTGCCAGCAGCGTAGCTACGTTAGCGGGGGGCACAGATACGCAGTATTTT.

The chain uses TRBV2 and TRBJ1-6; possible D gene TRBD1, 5 bases. The germline V and J ends were trimmed by 6 bases and 9 bases, with 12 bases remaining between them. The CDR3 extends over 13 amino acids. CDR1 and CDR2 from the germline V gene are SNHLY and FYNNEI. CDR3 sequence reads: CASRAYRSSPLHF. The CDR3 region has the DNA TGTGCCAGCAGGGCTTACAGGTCTTCACCCCTCCACTTT.

This clone was seen more than once but under ten times. This chain uses TRBV5-1 with TRBJ1-1, with 7 bases that match TRBD1. The CDR3 is 16 residues long. The V segment lost 4 bases and the J segment 3 bases; nucleotides outside the gene matches: 12. Germline V gene data show CDR1 as SGHRS and CDR2 as YFSETQ. CDR3 in DNA: TGCGCCAGCAGCCAAGGAGACAGGGTATCGGACACTGAAGCTTTCTTT. Translating it yields CASSQGDRVSDTEAFF. The full variable domain, completed using reference TRBV5-1 and TRBJ1-1, is KAGVTQTPRYLIKTRGQQVTLSCSPISGHRSVSWYQQTPGQGLQFLFEYFSETQRNKGNFPGRFSGRQFSNSRSEMNVSTLELGDSALYLCASSQGDRVSDTEAFFGQGTRLTVV.

V gene TRBV28 combines with J gene TRBJ2-7; 7 positions match TRBD1. Germline CDR1 and CDR2: MDHEN and SYDVKM. V shed 5 bases and J 5 bases; nucleotides not matched to a gene: 6. This CDR3 spans 13 amino acids. The CDR3 loop is CASSPTGEDEQYF. CDR3 nucleotides: TGTGCCAGCAGTCCCACAGGGGAAGACGAGCAGTACTTC.

A note on this clone: Relative to the germline gene, one junction end is altered; a read error may explain this. The J gene is TRBJ2-1, the V gene TRBV4-2, with 9 bases identical to TRBD1. This CDR3 region has 15 residues. Germline V gene data show CDR1 as LGHNA and CDR2 as YNFKEQ. Here the CDR3 DNA reads TGTGCCAGCAGCAAAGACAGGGGGTGGCACAATGAGCAGTTCTTC. This translates into CASSKDRGWHNEQFF.

J is TRBJ2-7 and V is TRBV5-1, with 11 bases matching TRBD1. The CDR3 loop spans 16 amino acids. V shed 4 bases, J shed 0 bases, and the junction held 6 bases outside the gene matches. Germline CDR1 reads SGHRS; CDR2 reads YFSETQ. The CDR3 protein is CASSPGGTGGSYEQYF. CDR3 in DNA: TGCGCCAGCAGCCCGGGGGGGACAGGGGGCTCCTACGAGCAGTACTTC.

The genes are TRBV6-5 and TRBJ1-1; tentatively, D is TRBD1 (6 bases). Per the germline V gene, CDR1 is MNHEY and CDR2 is SVGAGI. V gave up 4 bases and J gave up 5 bases, with 17 bases separating them. The CDR3 contains 15 residues. The CDR3: CASSSEGEEKTEAFF. DNA for the CDR3: TGTGCCAGCAGTTCCGAGGGGGAAGAGAAAACTGAAGCTTTCTTT.

This chain uses TRBV29-1 with TRBJ2-7; a possible D gene is TRBD1 (6 bases). Germline CDR1 is SQVTM and CDR2 is ANQGSEA. V was cut by 7 bases and J by 1 base, with 14 bases left in between. There are 13 residues in the CDR3. The CDR3 spells CSALTGTSYEQYF. The CDR3 DNA sequence: TGCAGCGCCTTAACAGGGACATCCTACGAGCAGTACTTC.

The rearrangement joins TRBV5-5 to TRBJ2-3; 7 positions agree with TRBD2. V was clipped by 3 bases and J by 5 bases; unmatched bases: 12. Germline values: CDR1 SGHKS, CDR2 YYEKEE (reference sequence). The CDR3 covers 16 residues. CDR3 amino acids: CASSSHGRGVLDTQYF. DNA for the CDR3: TGTGCCAGCAGCTCTCACGGCCGGGGGGTTCTAGATACGCAGTATTTT.

This clone is a singleton in its sample. J is TRBJ2-1 and V is TRBV7-3; 8 nucleotides match TRBD2. There are 17 residues in the CDR3. CDR1 and CDR2 from the germline V gene are SGHTA and FQGTGA. With V trimmed by 2 bases and J by 4 bases, 10 bases remained unmatched. For the CDR3, the DNA is TGTGCCAGCAGCTTATATGGCGGGAGGACTATTTACAATGAGCAGTTCTTC. As protein: CASSLYGGRTIYNEQFF.

The chain has TRBV28 and TRBJ2-7; D may correspond to TRBD1 or TRBD2 (5 bases each). Germline values: CDR1 MDHEN, CDR2 SYDVKM. The germline V and J ends were trimmed by 1 base and 7 bases, with 20 bases remaining between them. This CDR3 is 16 amino acids long. CDR3 sequence: CASSLSGTPGHWEQYF. The DNA of the CDR3 is TGTGCCAGCAGTTTATCCGGGACGCCGGGCCACTGGGAGCAGTACTTC.

With respect to this clone: A junction end diverges from the germline sequence, so it may reflect a read error. This rearrangement joins TRBV30 to TRBJ2-5; 11 positions match TRBD2. CDR1 and CDR2 (germline): GTSNPN, SVGIG (reference sequence). This CDR3 is built from 13 residues. The CDR3: CAWTSGFQETQYF. CDR3 coding DNA: TGTGCGTGGACTAGCGGGTTCCAAGAGACCCAGTACTTC.

CDR3 in DNA: TGCGCCAGCAGCTTGTCGGCACTGAACACTGAAGCTTTCTTT. Its translation is CASSLSALNTEAFF. The rearrangement links TRBV5-1 to TRBJ1-1; D is ambiguous. Germline CDR1 reads SGHRS; CDR2 reads YFSETQ. Trimming shortened V by 1 base and J by 0 bases, and 7 bases separated the two germline ends. This CDR3 is 14 amino acids long. The full variable domain, rest sourced from reference TRBV5-1 and TRBJ1-1, is KAGVTQTPRYLIKTRGQQVTLSCSPISGHRSVSWYQQTPGQGLQFLFEYFSETQRNKGNFPGRFSGRQFSNSRSEMNVSTLELGDSALYLCASSLSALNTEAFFGQGTRLTVV.